Below are 7 T cell receptor beta chains sequenced from a single sample in a study of blood T cell repertoires in COVID-19 (dated by TCRdb to the early 2020s). The method was the immunoSEQ multiplex PCR assay. Here the immuneACCESS table is served through TCRdb, limited to in-frame sequences with V and J called. Missing clones are a known gap in these copies; in checked studies unresolved V genes cover under half, and the rest lacks a known reason. The sample includes 150,000 or so clones, with roughly nine tenths observed a single time. The ten largest clones take up roughly an eighth of the sample. The sequenced sample was peripheral blood. Every receptor here comes from a woman aged 70-85 years with COVID-19, enrolled during active disease.

This clone has a count of ten or more. DNA of the CDR3: TGTGCCACCAGCAGAGAAGAGGGCTCCTATAATTCACCCCTCCACTTT. Protein sequence: CATSREEGSYNSPLHF. This rearrangement joins TRBV15 to TRBJ1-6, with D uncertain. CDR3 size: 16 residues. V was shortened by 0 bases and J by 0 bases, with 6 bases between the two germline ends. CDR1 is LNHNV, CDR2 YYDKDF, per germline (reference sequence).

The count of this clone is one. The chain links TRBV12-2 to TRBJ1-6. TRBV12-2 is a known pseudogene. This CDR3 region has 18 residues. CDR3 DNA sequence: TGTGCAAGTCGCTTAGTTCAATTTCTGCACCCGGGTAATTCACCCCTCCACTTT. Amino acids: CASRLVQFLHPGNSPLHF.

V gene TRBV10-3 combines with J gene TRBJ1-1, with D unclear. Trimming left V 3 bases short and J 3 bases short, with 14 bases between. There are 15 residues in the CDR3. Germline values: CDR1 ENHRY, CDR2 SYGVKD. DNA of the CDR3: TGTGCCATCAGTGACCTGAAACTAGGTGACACTGAAGCTTTCTTT. It encodes CAISDLKLGDTEAFF.

V and J are TRBV7-2 and TRBJ1-5; 9 bases fit TRBD1. Germline CDR1 and CDR2: SGHTA and FQGNSA. J gave up 1 base and V 5 bases, and 3 bases lay outside the gene matches. This CDR3 is built from 15 residues. The CDR3 bases are TGTGCCAGCAGCCGGGGGACAGGGAGCAATCAGCCCCAGCATTTT. The encoded protein is CASSRGTGSNQPQHF.

The genes are TRBV5-1 and TRBJ1-4; no definite D call. The V end was cut by 1 base, the J end by 0 bases, with 4 bases between. This CDR3 comprises 14 residues. Germline CDR1 is SGHRS and CDR2 is YFSETQ. CDR3 bases: TGCGCCAGCAGCTTGTCTACAACTAATGAAAAACTGTTTTTT. This sequence encodes CASSLSTTNEKLFF.

The rearrangement joins TRBV29-1 to TRBJ1-5; 8 nucleotides match TRBD1. This CDR3 region has 12 residues. The germline V gene encodes CDR1 SQVTM and CDR2 ANQGSEA. With V trimmed by 6 bases and J by 6 bases, 4 bases remained unmatched. This CDR3 is CSVQGAGQPQHF. In nucleotides, the CDR3 is TGCAGCGTCCAGGGGGCCGGTCAGCCCCAGCATTTT.

The rearrangement uses TRBV11-2 and TRBJ2-7; D is unresolved. CDR1 and CDR2 (germline): SGHAT, FQNNGV. The V gene lost 1 base and the J gene lost 7 bases, with 11 bases spanning the gap. CDR3 length equals 13 residues. The CDR3 bases are TGTGCCAGCAGCTTAGTGTCCAGCAGGGAGCAGTACTTC. It yields the protein CASSLVSSREQYF. Looking up the rest from reference TRBV11-2 and TRBJ2-7 gives the full variable domain: EAGVAQSPRYKIIEKRQSVAFWCNPISGHATLYWYQQILGQGPKLLIQFQNNGVVDDSQLPKDRFSAERLKGVDSTLKIQPAKLEDSAVYLCASSLVSSREQYFGPGTRLTVT.